Below are 28 T cell receptor beta chains sequenced from a single sample in a study of blood T cell repertoires in COVID-19. Produced via immunoSEQ multiplex PCR; TCRdb's table is partial and in-frame only. The sample has 28,000 or so clones; approximately 82% are singletons. The source material was peripheral blood. The receptors stem from a human donor in a cohort sampled during active COVID-19.

The genes are TRBV3-1 (or the pseudogene TRBV3-2) and TRBJ1-2; 7 bases map to TRBD1. The length of the CDR3 is 14 residues. Germline CDR1 LGHDT, CDR2 YNNKEL (reference sequence). V shed 6 bases, J shed 4 bases, and the junction held 8 bases outside the gene matches. The CDR3 reads CASRRQGSSYGYTF. CDR3 in DNA: TGTGCCAGCAGAAGACAGGGATCTTCCTATGGCTACACCTTC.

This clone was counted a few times. DNA for the CDR3: TGTGCCAGCAGCCACCGGGGACAGTACTCACCCCTCCACTTT. It encodes CASSHRGQYSPLHF. The rearrangement joins TRBV5-6 to TRBJ1-6, with 7 positions matching TRBD1. Germline lookup yields CDR1 SGHDT and CDR2 YYEEEE. V gave up 4 bases and J gave up 10 bases; unmatched junction bases: 8. CDR3 length: 14 amino acids.

V usage is TRBV7-9 and J usage is TRBJ2-3, with D tentatively TRBD1 (5 bases). Trimming removed 0 bases at V and 3 bases at J, with 10 bases between. Germline-derived CDR1 and CDR2 are SEHNR and FQNEAQ (reference sequence). The CDR3 runs to 15 residues. CDR3 in amino acids: CASSLAQGRTDTQYF. The CDR3 DNA reads as TGTGCCAGCAGCTTAGCGCAGGGTCGGACAGATACGCAGTATTTT.

The rearrangement links TRBV5-1 to TRBJ2-7; tentatively, D is TRBD1 (6 bases). CDR1 is SGHRS and CDR2 is YFSETQ in the germline V gene. The CDR3 totals 12 residues. V was shortened by 5 bases and J by 5 bases, with 11 bases between the two germline ends. The CDR3 region is CASRIQGHEQYF. The CDR3, as DNA: TGCGCCAGCAGAATACAGGGACACGAGCAGTACTTC.

This clone is large within its sample. The rearrangement uses TRBV25-1 and TRBJ2-3, with TRBD1 matching over 7 bases. There are 16 residues in the CDR3. With V trimmed by 1 base and J by 3 bases, 7 bases remained unmatched. Looked up from germline, CDR1 is MGHDK and CDR2 is SYGVNS. The CDR3 region has the DNA TGTGCCAGCAGTGAATTAACGGGCAGGGGGACAGATACGCAGTATTTT. Protein sequence: CASSELTGRGTDTQYF.

V gene TRBV13 combines with J gene TRBJ1-2; 8 bases match TRBD1. V trimming: 5 bases; J trimming: 5 bases; junction bases outside the gene matches: 10. The CDR3 length is 15 residues. Germline CDR1 PRHDT, CDR2 FYEKMQ (reference sequence). The CDR3 nucleotides are TGTGCCAGCAGCACCCCGGACAGGGTAGGGTATGGCTACACCTTC. Its protein is CASSTPDRVGYGYTF.

This clone was observed a single time. The genes are TRBV19 and TRBJ2-5; D perhaps matches TRBD2 (7 bases). CDR3 length equals 14 residues. Germline CDR1 and CDR2: LNHDA and SQIVND (reference sequence). V was cut by 7 bases and J by 2 bases, with 14 bases left in between. The CDR3 coding sequence is TGTGCCAGTACCCAAGGGGGGGCACAAGAGACCCAGTACTTC. It encodes CASTQGGAQETQYF.

Only a few counts were recorded for this clone. This chain joins TRBV11-3 and TRBJ1-1; D ambiguous. The germline V and J ends were trimmed by 2 bases and 1 base, with 5 bases remaining between them. The V gene's germline CDR1 is SGHNT and CDR2 YENEEA. The CDR3 consists of 13 residues. CDR3 protein: CASSLRSNTEAFF. The CDR3 DNA reads as TGTGCCAGCAGCTTACGGTCGAACACTGAAGCTTTCTTT.

The rearrangement joins TRBV19 to TRBJ2-1; TRBD2 matches 7 bases. Germline CDR1 and CDR2: LNHDA and SQIVND (reference sequence). The CDR3 has 15 residues. Trimming took 4 bases from V and 6 from J; bases not matched to a gene: 9. CDR3 in DNA: TGTGCCAGTAGTACCGGTGCAGGGAGGGGCAATGAGCAGTTCTTC. Translation: CASSTGAGRGNEQFF.

J is TRBJ1-1 and V is TRBV3-1 (or the pseudogene TRBV3-2), with TRBD1 as a possible D gene (6 bases). This CDR3 spans 14 amino acids. Germline V CDR1 and CDR2: LGHDT, YNNKEL (reference sequence). V was cut by 3 bases and J by 1 base, with 9 bases left in between. The CDR3 coding sequence is TGTGCCAGCAGCCACTACAGGGAGAACACTGAAGCTTTCTTT. Protein product: CASSHYRENTEAFF.

The gene calls are TRBV14 and TRBJ1-3, with TRBD1 identical over 8 bases. The CDR3 sequence is 17 residues long. The J segment lost 0 bases and the V segment lost 4 bases, leaving 8 bases of the junction unmatched. The germline CDR1 and CDR2 sequences are SGHDN and FVKESK. As DNA, the CDR3 is TGTGCCAGCAGCCCGACAGGGGCGGTAGTCTCTGGAAACACCATATATTTT. It encodes CASSPTGAVVSGNTIYF.

V is TRBV5-1 and J is TRBJ2-5; D perhaps matches TRBD2 (5 bases). The CDR3 runs 17 residues. V was pared by 0 bases and J by 3 bases, with 18 bases between. In germline, CDR1 is SGHRS, CDR2 YFSETQ. CDR3 sequence reads: CASSLVGRGKIEETQYF. DNA of the CDR3: TGCGCCAGCAGCTTGGTGGGCAGAGGGAAGATCGAAGAGACCCAGTACTTC.

J is TRBJ1-4 and V is TRBV30; TRBD1 aligns across 10 bases. Germline V gives CDR1 GTSNPN, CDR2 SVGIG (reference sequence). CDR3 size: 13 residues. The V gene end was trimmed by 5 bases and the J gene end by 8 bases; junction bases not matched to a gene: 5. The DNA for the CDR3 is TGTGCCTGGGGGACAGGGGTTGACGAAAAACTGTTTTTT. Its translation: CAWGTGVDEKLFF.

This clone came up a few times. The genes are TRBV18 and TRBJ2-7; D is possibly TRBD2 (5 bases). V shed 5 bases and J shed 0 bases, with 11 bases lying between them. The germline CDR1 and CDR2 sequences are KGHSH and LQKENI. The CDR3 covers 14 residues. The CDR3 is CASSSRSVSYEQYF. The CDR3 coding sequence is TGTGCCAGCTCATCCCGTAGCGTCTCCTACGAGCAGTACTTC.

CDR3 sequence (DNA): TGTGCCAGCAGGGGAGGTCAAACCTACGAGCAGTACTTC. Translated, it gives CASRGGQTYEQYF. This chain connects TRBV2 to TRBJ2-7; a weak D match, TRBD2 (6 bases). Germline V gene sequence: CDR1 SNHLY, CDR2 FYNNEI. The V and J ends lost 6 bases and 2 bases respectively, with 11 bases between them. The CDR3 length is 13 residues. Complete variable domain (other parts from reference TRBV2 and TRBJ2-7): EPEVTQTPSHQVTQMGQEVILRCVPISNHLYFYWYRQILGQKVEFLVSFYNNEISEKSEIFDDQFSVERPDGSNFTLKIRSTKLEDSAMYFCASRGGQTYEQYFGPGTRLTVT.

The rearrangement links TRBV12-3 or TRBV12-4 to TRBJ1-2; 9 nucleotides agree with TRBD1. J lost 6 bases, V lost 4 bases, and 3 bases had no gene match. The CDR3 extends over 13 amino acids. The CDR3 loop is CASSWRTGDGYTF. CDR3 nucleotide sequence: TGTGCCAGCAGTTGGAGGACAGGGGATGGCTACACCTTC.

The chain recombines TRBV11-2 with TRBJ2-5; D remains unclear. Trimming shortened V by 3 bases and J by 1 base, and 6 bases separated the two germline ends. CDR3 length: 13 amino acids. CDR1 and CDR2 (germline): SGHAT, FQNNGV. CDR3 amino acids: CASSFRLQETQYF. The CDR3 DNA reads as TGTGCCAGCAGCTTCAGACTCCAAGAGACCCAGTACTTC.

The chain couples TRBV7-2 to TRBJ1-6, with a possible D match to TRBD1 (6 bases). The CDR3 covers 18 residues. Germline loops: CDR1 SGHTA, CDR2 FQGNSA. The germline V and J ends were trimmed by 3 bases and 0 bases, with 15 bases remaining between them. CDR3 sequence (DNA): TGTGCCAGCAGCTTTAACAGGGCAGCGAGCTCCTATAATTCACCCCTCCACTTT. Residues: CASSFNRAASSYNSPLHF. The full variable domain, completed using reference TRBV7-2 and TRBJ1-6, is GAGVSQSPSNKVTEKGKDVELRCDPISGHTALYWYRQSLGQGLEFLIYFQGNSAPDKSGLPSDRFSAERTGGSVSTLTIQRTQQEDSAVYLCASSFNRAASSYNSPLHFGNGTRLTVT.

This CDR3 is CAWRLASGYTF. CDR3 nucleotide sequence: TGTGCCTGGAGATTGGCTTCTGGCTACACCTTC. The chain uses TRBV30 and TRBJ1-2; D ambiguous. The germline V and J ends were trimmed by 3 bases and 7 bases, with 9 bases remaining between them. This CDR3 has 11 residues. From germline, CDR1 is GTSNPN and CDR2 SVGIG (reference sequence).

V gene TRBV27 combines with J gene TRBJ2-1, with no clear D. The CDR3 has 12 residues. Per the germline V gene, CDR1 is MNHEY and CDR2 is SMNVEV (reference sequence). Between the trimmed V and J ends, which lost 3 bases and 4 bases, there was a span of 4 bases. CDR3 residues: CASSFRYNEQFF. The CDR3 DNA is TGTGCCAGCAGTTTTCGGTACAATGAGCAGTTCTTC.

The rearrangement uses TRBV24-1 and TRBJ2-2; D may be TRBD1 (5 bases). V dropped 0 bases and J dropped 0 bases, with 10 bases sitting between them. The CDR3 length is 17 residues. Germline assignment: CDR1 KGHDR and CDR2 SFDVKD. The chain's CDR3 is CATSDLGRQTNTGELFF. CDR3 DNA: TGTGCCACCAGTGATTTGGGACGACAGACGAACACCGGGGAGCTGTTTTTT.

The chain combines TRBV9 with TRBJ1-1; D is undetermined. Trimming removed 3 bases at V and 5 bases at J, with 11 bases between. Germline values: CDR1 SGDLS, CDR2 YYNGEE. The CDR3 has 13 residues. The CDR3 sequence is CASSETHLTEAFF. The DNA for the CDR3 is TGTGCCAGCAGCGAAACCCACCTAACTGAAGCTTTCTTT.

The rearrangement links TRBV19 to TRBJ2-1; 11 bases fit TRBD2. V trimming: 2 bases; J trimming: 5 bases; junction bases outside the gene matches: 11. This CDR3 has 18 amino acids. Looked up from germline, CDR1 is LNHDA and CDR2 is SQIVND (reference sequence). CDR3 nucleotide sequence: TGTGCCAGTAGTATACGTGCCCCGACTAGCGGGACGCACAATGAGCAGTTCTTC. Translated: CASSIRAPTSGTHNEQFF.

This sequence joins TRBV19 and TRBJ1-2; 8 bases are a match to TRBD1. The CDR3 sequence is 14 residues long. Germline V lookup: CDR1 LNHDA, CDR2 SQIVND (reference sequence). Trimming removed 3 bases from V and 6 bases from J; junction bases left unmatched: 6. CDR3 bases: TGTGCCAGTAGTATTCCAGGGGGCTTAAATGGCTACACCTTC. It is translated as CASSIPGGLNGYTF.

The chain recombines TRBV12-3 or TRBV12-4 with TRBJ1-4; the D is unclear. V lost 1 base to trimming and J lost 12 bases, with 12 bases between them. The CDR3 sequence is 13 residues long. CDR3: CASSLEAVGELFF. CDR3 DNA: TGTGCCAGCAGTTTAGAGGCGGTTGGAGAACTGTTTTTT.

This chain connects TRBV7-8 to TRBJ2-1; TRBD1 matches at 7 bases. CDR3 length equals 17 residues. The germline V gene has CDR1 SGHVS and CDR2 FQNEAQ. V dropped 7 bases and J dropped 0; count of bases not matched to a gene: 12. This CDR3 is CASTKIQGPPSYNEQFF. CDR3 nucleotides: TGTGCCAGCACAAAAATACAGGGGCCCCCCTCCTACAATGAGCAGTTCTTC.

The table lists this clone with a few counts. The V and J genes are TRBV7-2 and TRBJ2-7, with 10 bases fitting TRBD2. Looked up from germline, CDR1 is SGHTA and CDR2 is FQGNSA. With 1 base clipped from V and 5 bases from J, the junction kept 14 bases outside the gene matches. CDR3 length equals 18 residues. CDR3 bases: TGTGCCAGCAGCTTAGGGCGGGCTAGCGGGGGCCCTAGTCACGAGCAGTACTTC. This translates into CASSLGRASGGPSHEQYF.

J is TRBJ1-4 and V is TRBV5-1, with TRBD1 identical over 10 bases. V lost 2 bases to trimming and J lost 6 bases; unmatched junction nucleotides: 4. This CDR3 comprises 15 residues. The germline gives CDR1 SGHRS, CDR2 YFSETQ. CDR3 DNA sequence: TGCGCCAGCAGCTTAGACAGGGGGCCTGATGAAAAACTGTTTTTT. Amino acids: CASSLDRGPDEKLFF.